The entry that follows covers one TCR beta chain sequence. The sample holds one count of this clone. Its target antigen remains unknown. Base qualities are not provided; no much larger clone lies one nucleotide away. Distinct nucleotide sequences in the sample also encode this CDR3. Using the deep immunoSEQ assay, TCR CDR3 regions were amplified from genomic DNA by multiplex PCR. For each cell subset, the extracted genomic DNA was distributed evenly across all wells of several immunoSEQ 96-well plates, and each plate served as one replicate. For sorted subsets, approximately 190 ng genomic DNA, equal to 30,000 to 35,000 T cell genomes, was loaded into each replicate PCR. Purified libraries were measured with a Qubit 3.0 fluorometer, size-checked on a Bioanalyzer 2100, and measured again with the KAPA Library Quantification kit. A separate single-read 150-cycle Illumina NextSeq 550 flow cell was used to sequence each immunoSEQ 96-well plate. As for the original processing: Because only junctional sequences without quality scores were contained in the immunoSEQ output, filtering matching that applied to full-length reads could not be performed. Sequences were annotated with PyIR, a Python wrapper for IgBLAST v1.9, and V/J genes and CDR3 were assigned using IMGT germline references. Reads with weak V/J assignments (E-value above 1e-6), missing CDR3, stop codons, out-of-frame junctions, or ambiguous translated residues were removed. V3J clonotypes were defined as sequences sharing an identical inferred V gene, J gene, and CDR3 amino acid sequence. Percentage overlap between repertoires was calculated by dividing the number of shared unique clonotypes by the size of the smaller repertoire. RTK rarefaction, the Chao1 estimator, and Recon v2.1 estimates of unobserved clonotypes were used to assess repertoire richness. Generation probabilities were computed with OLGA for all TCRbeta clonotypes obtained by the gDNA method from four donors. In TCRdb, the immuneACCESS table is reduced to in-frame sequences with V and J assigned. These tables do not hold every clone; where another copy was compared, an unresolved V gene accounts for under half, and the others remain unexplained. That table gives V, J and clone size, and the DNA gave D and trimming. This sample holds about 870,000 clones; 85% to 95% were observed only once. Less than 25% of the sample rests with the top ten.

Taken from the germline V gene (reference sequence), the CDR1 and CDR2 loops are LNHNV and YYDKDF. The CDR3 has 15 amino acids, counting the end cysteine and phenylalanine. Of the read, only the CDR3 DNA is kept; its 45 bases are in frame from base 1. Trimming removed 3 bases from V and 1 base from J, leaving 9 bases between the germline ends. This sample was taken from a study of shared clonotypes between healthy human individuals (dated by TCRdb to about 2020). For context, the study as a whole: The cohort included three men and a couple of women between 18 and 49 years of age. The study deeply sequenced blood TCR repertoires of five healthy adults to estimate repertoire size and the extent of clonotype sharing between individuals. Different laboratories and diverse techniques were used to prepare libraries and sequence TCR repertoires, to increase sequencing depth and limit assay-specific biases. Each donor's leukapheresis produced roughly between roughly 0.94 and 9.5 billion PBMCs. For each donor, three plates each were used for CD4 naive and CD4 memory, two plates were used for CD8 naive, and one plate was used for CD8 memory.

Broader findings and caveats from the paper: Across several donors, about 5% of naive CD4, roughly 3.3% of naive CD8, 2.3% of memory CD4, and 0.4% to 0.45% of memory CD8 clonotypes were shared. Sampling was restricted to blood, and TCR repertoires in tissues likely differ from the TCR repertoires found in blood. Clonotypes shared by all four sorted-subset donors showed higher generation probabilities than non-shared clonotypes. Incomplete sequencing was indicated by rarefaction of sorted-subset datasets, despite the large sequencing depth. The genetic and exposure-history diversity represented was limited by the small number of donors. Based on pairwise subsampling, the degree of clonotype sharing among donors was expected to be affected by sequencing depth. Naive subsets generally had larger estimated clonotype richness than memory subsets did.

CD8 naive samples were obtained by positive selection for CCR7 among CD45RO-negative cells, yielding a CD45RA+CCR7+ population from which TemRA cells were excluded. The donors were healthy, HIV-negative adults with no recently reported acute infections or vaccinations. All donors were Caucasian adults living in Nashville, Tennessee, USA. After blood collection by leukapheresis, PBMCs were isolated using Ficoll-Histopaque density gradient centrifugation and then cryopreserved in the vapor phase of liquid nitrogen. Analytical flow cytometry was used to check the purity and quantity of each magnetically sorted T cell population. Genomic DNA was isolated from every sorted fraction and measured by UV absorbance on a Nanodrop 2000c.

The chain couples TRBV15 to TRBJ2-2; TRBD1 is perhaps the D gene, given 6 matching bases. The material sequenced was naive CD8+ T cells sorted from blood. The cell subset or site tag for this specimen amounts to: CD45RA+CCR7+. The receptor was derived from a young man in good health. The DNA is TGTGCCACCAGCAGTCCGGGACAGAACACCGGGGAGCTGTTTTTT. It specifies CATSSPGQNTGELFF.